This is a list of T cell receptor beta chains from one sample in a study of PD-1 blockade in classical Hodgkin lymphoma. The assay was immunoSEQ multiplex PCR, and TCRdb's table has in-frame clones only and misses some. Here the sample spans more than 50,000 clones, 80% to 90% being singletons. Material: peripheral blood mononuclear cells (PBMCs), obtained at baseline. The origin of the receptors is a human donor with classical Hodgkin lymphoma. CDR3s include the opening cysteine and the closing phenylalanine or tryptophan. D genes are given only for firm matches. Clone size appears in some rows only: once, few, many, or a class for an expanded clone.

>TRBJ2-1|-|TRBV10-2|-
CASVNWTLYNEQFF
TGCGCCAGCGTAAATTGGACCCTCTACAATGAGCAGTTCTTC
>TRBJ1-6|-|TRBV12-5|-
CASGPSGYSPLHF
TGTGCTAGTGGCCCGTCGGGATACTCACCCCTCCACTTT
>TRBJ1-2|-|TRBV10-3|-
CAISESIRPGLDYGYTF
TGTGCCATTAGTGAGTCGATACGTCCGGGGTTGGACTATGGCTACACCTTC
>TRBJ1-1|-|TRBV27|TRBD1
CASSATGVKAFF
TGTGCCAGCAGTGCCACAGGGGTGAAAGCTTTCTTT
>TRBJ1-4|once|TRBV5-1|-
CASSALGGWANEKLFF
TGCGCCAGCAGCGCCCTGGGAGGTTGGGCTAATGAAAAACTGTTTTTT
>TRBJ2-3|-|TRBV5-1|-
CASRFSPSTDTQYF
TGCGCCAGCCGGTTTTCTCCTAGCACAGATACGCAGTATTTT
>TRBJ1-4|-|TRBV6-5|TRBD1
CASSPGQINEKLFF
TGTGCCAGCAGTCCGGGACAGATAAATGAAAAACTGTTTTTT
>TRBJ1-1|-|TRBV9|-
CASSVGEADYTEAFF
TGTGCCAGCAGCGTAGGGGAGGCGGACTACACTGAAGCTTTCTTT
>TRBJ2-5|once|TRBV27|-
CASWSHQGGETQYF
TGTGCCAGTTGGTCGCACCAGGGTGGGGAGACCCAGTACTTC
>TRBJ1-1|-|TRBV30|-
CAWTGPTVNTEAFF
TGTGCCTGGACCGGTCCGACAGTCAACACTGAAGCTTTCTTT
>TRBJ1-2|-|TRBV19|TRBD1
CASSIPGQILNGYTF
TGTGCCAGTAGTATCCCGGGACAGATTCTGAATGGCTACACCTTC
>TRBJ2-5|-|TRBV6-1|-
CASSEAVGYPGTQYF
TGTGCCAGCAGTGAAGCCGTGGGCTACCCGGGGACCCAGTACTTC
>TRBJ1-5|few|TRBV7-8|-
CASSLGTGLLGNQPQHF
TGTGCCAGCAGCTTAGGCACAGGCCTGTTGGGCAATCAGCCCCAGCATTTT